The T cell receptor (beta chain) described here comes from a study of blood T cell repertoires in COVID-19. CDR3 length: 14 residues. Libraries were prepared by immunoSEQ multiplex PCR; TCRdb keeps only in-frame clonotypes and omits some of them. The sample lists 40,000 to 50,000 clones, over 70% occurring once. Sequencing input: peripheral blood. This chain links TRBV21-1 with TRBJ2-7; the table's D call, TRBD2, was not checked against the DNA. TRBV21-1 is a listed pseudogene. This receptor was obtained from a woman older than 75 with COVID-19, enrolled during active disease. The CDR3 here is CASRAGPTTYEQYF. The CDR3 DNA reads as TGTGCCAGCAGGGCGGGACCTACTACCTACGAGCAGTACTTC.